A selection of T cell receptor beta chains follows, all from one sample in a study of shared clonotypes between healthy human individuals. Only in-frame clones appear in the TCRdb table, and some are missing; sequencing was by immunoSEQ multiplex PCR. The table shows about 1.1 million clones, with 75% to 80% occurring only once. Input material: memory CD4+ T cells from PBMCs. These receptors were collected from a man aged 18 to 30 in good health. Some clones in this sample may be carry-over from other donors' samples. CDR3s include the opening cysteine and the closing phenylalanine or tryptophan. Fields, in order: D gene, V gene, clone size, J gene, CDR3 length, CDR3 protein, CDR3 DNA. D genes are given only for firm matches. Size is stated for part of the rows, as once, few or many counts, or as a class when the clone is expanded.

D gene: -
V gene: TRBV6-5
clone size: -
J gene: TRBJ2-7
CDR3 length: 15
CDR3 protein: CASSYSNVRSYEQYF
CDR3 DNA: TGTGCCAGCAGTTACTCGAACGTCCGGTCCTACGAGCAGTACTTC

D gene: -
V gene: TRBV5-4
clone size: -
J gene: TRBJ1-2
CDR3 length: 12
CDR3 protein: CASWDGNYGYTF
CDR3 DNA: TGTGCCAGTTGGGACGGAAACTATGGCTACACCTTC

D gene: -
V gene: TRBV28
clone size: few
J gene: TRBJ1-2
CDR3 length: 13
CDR3 protein: CASNSYKGYGYTF
CDR3 DNA: TGTGCCAGCAACAGCTACAAGGGCTATGGCTACACCTTC

D gene: TRBD2
V gene: TRBV7-2
clone size: -
J gene: TRBJ2-7
CDR3 length: 13
CDR3 protein: CASSPGLAGVRYF
CDR3 DNA: TGTGCCAGCAGCCCCGGACTAGCGGGAGTGCGGTACTTC

D gene: TRBD1
V gene: TRBV28
clone size: -
J gene: TRBJ1-2
CDR3 length: 12
CDR3 protein: CASRTGEYGYTF
CDR3 DNA: TGTGCCAGCAGGACAGGGGAGTATGGCTACACCTTC

D gene: -
V gene: TRBV7-7
clone size: -
J gene: TRBJ1-1
CDR3 length: 13
CDR3 protein: CASSLRMNTEAFF
CDR3 DNA: TGTGCCAGCAGCTTACGTATGAACACTGAAGCTTTCTTT

D gene: -
V gene: TRBV28
clone size: once
J gene: TRBJ1-5
CDR3 length: 12
CDR3 protein: CAVRGSEFPQHF
CDR3 DNA: TGTGCCGTAAGGGGGTCGGAATTCCCCCAGCATTTT

D gene: TRBD1
V gene: TRBV5-6
clone size: -
J gene: TRBJ1-1
CDR3 length: 15
CDR3 protein: CASSVPGQGNTEAFF
CDR3 DNA: TGTGCCAGCAGCGTACCGGGACAGGGGAACACTGAAGCTTTCTTT

D gene: -
V gene: TRBV4-2
clone size: -
J gene: TRBJ2-2
CDR3 length: 14
CDR3 protein: CASGGADATGELFF
CDR3 DNA: TGTGCCAGTGGGGGGGCGGACGCCACCGGGGAGCTGTTTTTT

D gene: -
V gene: TRBV6-6
clone size: -
J gene: TRBJ1-5
CDR3 length: 14
CDR3 protein: CASSYPESNQPQHF
CDR3 DNA: TGTGCCAGCAGTTACCCGGAGAGCAATCAGCCCCAGCATTTT

D gene: -
V gene: TRBV4-3
clone size: once
J gene: TRBJ2-7
CDR3 length: 16
CDR3 protein: CASSQDLVIGGYEQYF
CDR3 DNA: TGCGCCAGCAGCCAAGATCTGGTGATTGGGGGCTACGAGCAGTACTTC

D gene: -
V gene: TRBV2
clone size: few
J gene: TRBJ2-6
CDR3 length: 16
CDR3 protein: CASSPVWGSGANVLTF
CDR3 DNA: TGTGCCAGCAGTCCCGTATGGGGGTCTGGGGCCAACGTCCTGACTTTC

D gene: -
V gene: TRBV5-1
clone size: -
J gene: TRBJ2-2
CDR3 length: 15
CDR3 protein: CASSLGTVPTGELFF
CDR3 DNA: TGCGCCAGCAGCTTGGGGACAGTTCCGACCGGGGAGCTGTTTTTT

D gene: -
V gene: TRBV10-3
clone size: -
J gene: TRBJ2-2
CDR3 length: 14
CDR3 protein: CAIQTGQSSGELFF
CDR3 DNA: TGTGCCATACAGACTGGCCAGTCGTCCGGGGAGCTGTTTTTT

D gene: -
V gene: TRBV2
clone size: -
J gene: TRBJ2-7
CDR3 length: 13
CDR3 protein: CASKKRSSYEQYF
CDR3 DNA: TGTGCCAGCAAGAAGCGGAGCTCCTACGAGCAGTACTTC

D gene: -
V gene: TRBV11-1
clone size: -
J gene: TRBJ2-1
CDR3 length: 14
CDR3 protein: CASSDASSYNEQFF
CDR3 DNA: TGTGCCAGCAGCGACGCCAGCTCCTACAATGAGCAGTTCTTC

D gene: -
V gene: TRBV5-1
clone size: -
J gene: TRBJ2-1
CDR3 length: 12
CDR3 protein: CASSPGVNEQFF
CDR3 DNA: TGCGCCAGCAGCCCCGGGGTCAATGAGCAGTTCTTC

D gene: -
V gene: TRBV6-6
clone size: -
J gene: TRBJ2-7
CDR3 length: 15
CDR3 protein: CASSYGFGTNYEQYF
CDR3 DNA: TGTGCCAGCAGTTACGGTTTTGGGACAAACTACGAGCAGTACTTC

D gene: -
V gene: TRBV19
clone size: -
J gene: TRBJ2-1
CDR3 length: 11
CDR3 protein: CASSISELQFF
CDR3 DNA: TGTGCCAGTAGTATATCGGAGTTACAGTTCTTC

D gene: -
V gene: TRBV28
clone size: -
J gene: TRBJ1-2
CDR3 length: 14
CDR3 protein: CASSFGRGWGGYTF
CDR3 DNA: TGTGCCAGCAGTTTCGGACGGGGTTGGGGTGGCTACACCTTC

D gene: -
V gene: TRBV11-2
clone size: -
J gene: TRBJ2-7
CDR3 length: 12
CDR3 protein: CASSHDTYEQYF
CDR3 DNA: TGTGCCAGCAGCCACGACACCTACGAGCAGTACTTC

D gene: TRBD1
V gene: TRBV28
clone size: -
J gene: TRBJ1-5
CDR3 length: 17
CDR3 protein: CASIPLAGQGANQPQHF
CDR3 DNA: TGTGCCAGCATCCCATTAGCGGGACAGGGGGCCAATCAGCCCCAGCATTTT

D gene: -
V gene: TRBV18
clone size: -
J gene: TRBJ2-7
CDR3 length: 15
CDR3 protein: CASSPRQAGGHEQYF
CDR3 DNA: TGTGCCAGCTCACCCCGACAGGCTGGGGGCCACGAGCAGTACTTC

D gene: -
V gene: TRBV7-2
clone size: -
J gene: TRBJ2-4
CDR3 length: 15
CDR3 protein: CASSPTASEENIQYF
CDR3 DNA: TGTGCCAGCAGCCCTACGGCTAGCGAGGAAAACATTCAGTACTTC

D gene: -
V gene: TRBV18
clone size: -
J gene: TRBJ1-5
CDR3 length: 14
CDR3 protein: CASSRGRTEEPQHF
CDR3 DNA: TGTGCCAGCTCACGAGGGCGGACCGAAGAGCCCCAGCATTTT

D gene: -
V gene: TRBV2
clone size: few
J gene: TRBJ2-7
CDR3 length: 12
CDR3 protein: CASKRGPYEQYF
CDR3 DNA: TGTGCCAGCAAACGGGGACCCTACGAGCAGTACTTC

D gene: -
V gene: TRBV11-2
clone size: few
J gene: TRBJ2-3
CDR3 length: 14
CDR3 protein: CASSSSGVTDTQYF
CDR3 DNA: TGTGCCAGCAGCTCGAGTGGTGTTACAGATACGCAGTATTTT

D gene: -
V gene: TRBV18
clone size: -
J gene: TRBJ1-1
CDR3 length: 16
CDR3 protein: CASSPPGLPRGTEAFF
CDR3 DNA: TGTGCCAGCTCACCCCCGGGGCTTCCTCGGGGGACTGAAGCTTTCTTT

D gene: -
V gene: TRBV11-2
clone size: -
J gene: TRBJ1-1
CDR3 length: 14
CDR3 protein: CASSLGASGTLPFF
CDR3 DNA: TGTGCCAGCAGCTTAGGGGCCTCCGGGACATTGCCTTTCTTT

D gene: -
V gene: TRBV15
clone size: -
J gene: TRBJ1-1
CDR3 length: 14
CDR3 protein: CATSRAGVITEAFF
CDR3 DNA: TGTGCCACCAGCAGAGCGGGTGTAATCACTGAAGCTTTCTTT

D gene: TRBD1
V gene: TRBV6-5
clone size: -
J gene: TRBJ2-2
CDR3 length: 16
CDR3 protein: CASSYITRQGSGELFF
CDR3 DNA: TGTGCCAGCAGTTACATCACGCGACAGGGTTCCGGGGAGCTGTTTTTT

D gene: -
V gene: TRBV7-9
clone size: -
J gene: TRBJ2-6
CDR3 length: 18
CDR3 protein: CASSLGGARPSGANVLTF
CDR3 DNA: TGTGCCAGCAGCTTAGGGGGGGCTCGCCCCTCTGGGGCCAACGTCCTGACTTTC

D gene: TRBD2
V gene: TRBV6-6
clone size: -
J gene: TRBJ2-7
CDR3 length: 15
CDR3 protein: CASSYQTSGTDEQYF
CDR3 DNA: TGTGCCAGCAGTTACCAGACTAGCGGGACCGACGAGCAGTACTTC

D gene: -
V gene: TRBV28
clone size: -
J gene: TRBJ1-5
CDR3 length: 16
CDR3 protein: CASRPTGFYSNQPQHF
CDR3 DNA: TGTGCCAGCAGGCCCACAGGGTTTTATAGCAATCAGCCCCAGCATTTT

D gene: TRBD2
V gene: TRBV5-5
clone size: -
J gene: TRBJ2-7
CDR3 length: 15
CDR3 protein: CASSLVAGGTYEQYF
CDR3 DNA: TGTGCCAGCAGCTTGGTTGCGGGGGGAACCTACGAGCAGTACTTC

D gene: TRBD2
V gene: TRBV30
clone size: -
J gene: TRBJ2-7
CDR3 length: 15
CDR3 protein: CAWSGARSGGGEQYF
CDR3 DNA: TGTGCCTGGAGTGGGGCCAGGTCGGGAGGCGGCGAGCAGTACTTC

D gene: -
V gene: TRBV12-2
clone size: -
J gene: TRBJ2-3
CDR3 length: 15
CDR3 protein: CASRLACPLTDTQYF
CDR3 DNA: TGTGCAAGTCGCTTAGCATGCCCTCTCACAGATACGCAGTATTTT

D gene: TRBD2
V gene: TRBV7-9
clone size: -
J gene: TRBJ2-1
CDR3 length: 17
CDR3 protein: CASRLDPGLAGYNEQFF
CDR3 DNA: TGTGCCAGCAGATTAGACCCAGGACTAGCGGGCTACAATGAGCAGTTCTTC

D gene: TRBD1
V gene: TRBV29-1
clone size: -
J gene: TRBJ1-1
CDR3 length: 18
CDR3 protein: CSVGGQGAFTNWDTEAFF
CDR3 DNA: TGCAGCGTTGGAGGACAGGGGGCTTTCACGAACTGGGACACTGAAGCTTTCTTT

D gene: -
V gene: TRBV4-3
clone size: -
J gene: TRBJ2-7
CDR3 length: 15
CDR3 protein: CASSQDPTGAYEQYF
CDR3 DNA: TGCGCCAGCAGCCAGGACCCTACGGGGGCCTACGAGCAGTACTTC

D gene: -
V gene: TRBV6-5
clone size: -
J gene: TRBJ2-7
CDR3 length: 15
CDR3 protein: CASSYRWQGTYEQYF
CDR3 DNA: TGTGCCAGCAGTTACCGGTGGCAGGGAACCTACGAGCAGTACTTC

D gene: TRBD1
V gene: TRBV28
clone size: -
J gene: TRBJ1-2
CDR3 length: 15
CDR3 protein: CASSSFGQGYYGYTF
CDR3 DNA: TGTGCCAGCAGTTCATTCGGACAGGGCTACTATGGCTACACCTTC

D gene: -
V gene: TRBV9
clone size: -
J gene: TRBJ2-1
CDR3 length: 16
CDR3 protein: CASSARLDRNAGEQFF
CDR3 DNA: TGTGCCAGCAGTGCCCGACTAGACCGAAATGCGGGTGAGCAGTTCTTC

D gene: TRBD1
V gene: TRBV18
clone size: -
J gene: TRBJ1-2
CDR3 length: 14
CDR3 protein: CASSPLDRDYGYTF
CDR3 DNA: TGTGCCAGCTCCCCTTTGGACAGGGACTATGGCTACACCTTC

D gene: -
V gene: TRBV27
clone size: -
J gene: TRBJ1-1
CDR3 length: 13
CDR3 protein: CASSLSRGTEAFF
CDR3 DNA: TGTGCCAGCAGTTTATCGAGGGGAACTGAAGCTTTCTTT

D gene: TRBD1
V gene: TRBV5-1
clone size: -
J gene: TRBJ2-6
CDR3 length: 16
CDR3 protein: CASSKGQGAGANVLTF
CDR3 DNA: TGCGCCAGCAGCAAAGGACAGGGAGCTGGGGCCAACGTCCTGACTTTC

D gene: -
V gene: TRBV11-2
clone size: -
J gene: TRBJ2-7
CDR3 length: 14
CDR3 protein: CASTSTRGDYEQYF
CDR3 DNA: TGTGCCAGCACCTCGACGCGGGGCGACTACGAGCAGTACTTC

D gene: -
V gene: TRBV28
clone size: -
J gene: TRBJ2-7
CDR3 length: 14
CDR3 protein: CASSLVQGLYEQYF
CDR3 DNA: TGTGCCAGCAGTTTAGTCCAGGGCCTGTACGAGCAGTACTTC

D gene: TRBD1
V gene: TRBV5-1
clone size: -
J gene: TRBJ2-2
CDR3 length: 14
CDR3 protein: CASRVGGNTGELFF
CDR3 DNA: TGCGCCAGCAGGGTAGGGGGCAACACCGGGGAGCTGTTTTTT

D gene: -
V gene: TRBV4-3
clone size: -
J gene: TRBJ2-2
CDR3 length: 16
CDR3 protein: CASTKHTGSNTGELFF
CDR3 DNA: TGCGCCAGCACAAAGCATACAGGGTCGAACACCGGGGAGCTGTTTTTT